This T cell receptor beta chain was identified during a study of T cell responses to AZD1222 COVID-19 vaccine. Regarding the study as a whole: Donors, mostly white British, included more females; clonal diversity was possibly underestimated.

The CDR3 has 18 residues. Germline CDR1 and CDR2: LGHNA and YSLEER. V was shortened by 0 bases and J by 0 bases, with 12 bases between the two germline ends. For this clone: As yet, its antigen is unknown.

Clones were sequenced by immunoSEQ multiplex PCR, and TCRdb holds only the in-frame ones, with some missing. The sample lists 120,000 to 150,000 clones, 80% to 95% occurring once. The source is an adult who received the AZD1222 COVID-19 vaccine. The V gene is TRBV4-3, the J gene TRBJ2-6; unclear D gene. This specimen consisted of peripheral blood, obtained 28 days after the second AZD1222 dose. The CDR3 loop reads CASSQEGTSSSGANVLTF. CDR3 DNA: TGCGCCAGCAGCCAAGAGGGAACATCGAGCTCTGGGGCCAACGTCCTGACTTTC.